The clone carrying this T cell receptor beta chain was found many times. Its antigen is as yet unknown. TCRdb called the reads again in MiXCR, with one record for every CDR3 protein. Here the sample spans about 570,000 distinct CDR3 sequences, approximately 40% being singletons. The CDR3 runs 14 residues. CDR1 and CDR2 from the germline V gene are SGHTA and FQGNSA. V was trimmed by 1 base and J by 1 base, leaving 7 bases between them. This record comes from a study of T cell repertoires in cytomegalovirus infection. The rearrangement uses TRBV7-2 and TRBJ1-1; D is undetermined. The sample consisted of cultured PBMCs, taken from culture after CMV antigen stimulation. This clonotype was sampled from a human donor in good health (CMV status not recorded). Some clones in this sample may be carry-over from other donors' samples. CDR3 sequence reads: CASSLGIPNTEAFF. In DNA, the CDR3 is TGTGCCAGCAGCTTAGGTATCCCGAACACTGAAGCTTTCTTT.